The present TCR beta chain was sequenced within a study of T cell responses to AZD1222 COVID-19 vaccine. This CDR3 spans 15 amino acids. V lost 4 bases, J lost 4 bases, and 9 bases stayed unmatched. Germline CDR1 SGDLS, CDR2 YYNGEE. TCRdb's copy holds only in-frame clones and misses some; the assay was immunoSEQ multiplex PCR. The table lists 180,000 or so clones, more than 85% of them singletons, with under 2% in the top ten. This clone occurred a few times. The sequences come from peripheral blood, collected 28 days after the second AZD1222 dose. The gene calls are TRBV9 and TRBJ2-7; 9 nucleotides match TRBD1. The clonotype was recovered from an adult who received the AZD1222 COVID-19 vaccine. In DNA form, the CDR3 reads TGTGCCAGCAGCCTGGGGACAGGGAAAGTGTACGAGCAGTACTTC. It is translated as CASSLGTGKVYEQYF.